The clone carrying this T cell receptor (beta chain) was found many times. Its matching antigen is unknown. The entry originates in a study of early T cells in non-severe SARS-CoV-2 infection. The wider study: RNA in bulk from unsorted whole blood was sequenced, and chains were unpaired.

Study-wide results and caveats: Matching against VDJdb likely underestimated virus-specific expansions, favoring anti-spike CD8.

The TCR library protocol was used to attach unique molecular identifiers. These identifiers were attached to individual cDNA molecules. TCRdb reanalysed the 5' RACE reads using MiXCR and keeps one entry per CDR3 protein. This table has roughly 41,000 distinct CDR3 sequences, 5.8% appearing once. This TCR was recovered from an adult who was a healthcare worker with PCR-confirmed SARS-CoV-2 infection or an uninfected control (not recorded which). Material: whole blood.

CDR3 sequence reads: CASSLAGTANYGYTF. CDR3 in DNA: TGTGCCAGCAGCCTCGCCGGGACAGCTAACTATGGCTACACCTTC. The rearrangement joins TRBV14 to TRBJ1-2, with 7 bases matching TRBD1. Germline-derived CDR1 and CDR2 are SGHDN and FVKESK. V gave up 4 bases and J gave up 0 bases; unmatched junction bases: 5. The CDR3 runs 15 residues.